The 21 T cell receptor beta chains reported below all come from one sample, sequenced in a study of blood T cell repertoires in COVID-19. Assay used: immunoSEQ multiplex PCR; TCRdb lists only in-frame clones, some missing. The data show 300,000 to 350,000 clones, over 70% seen once. Sequenced material: peripheral blood. These receptors originate from a woman aged 45-65 years with COVID-19, enrolled during active disease.

This clone was seen just once. The J gene is TRBJ1-4, the V gene TRBV5-4, with unresolved D. Germline-derived CDR1 and CDR2 are SGHNT and YYREEE (reference sequence). Trimming left V 5 bases short and J 4 bases short, with 6 bases between. This CDR3 has 12 amino acids. As DNA, the CDR3 is TGTGCCAGCAGTCGGGATAATGAAAAACTGTTTTTT. Its protein is CASSRDNEKLFF.

This chain links TRBV9 with TRBJ2-7, with 9 nucleotides matching TRBD1. The germline CDR1 and CDR2 sequences are SGDLS and YYNGEE. V lost 2 bases and J lost 2; bases outside the gene matches: 20. The CDR3 extends over 20 amino acids. The CDR3 loop reads CASSVDSRTGAHSYTYEQYF. The DNA of the CDR3 is TGTGCCAGCAGCGTCGACTCAAGGACAGGGGCTCATAGTTACACCTACGAGCAGTACTTC.

The chain carries TRBV3-1 (or the pseudogene TRBV3-2) and TRBJ2-7; perhaps TRBD1 as D (6 bases). Germline CDR1 LGHDT, CDR2 YNNKEL (reference sequence). The CDR3 runs to 12 residues. The V end was cut by 3 bases, the J end by 7 bases, with 10 bases between. The CDR3: CASSHQGPEQYF. Written as DNA, the CDR3 is TGTGCCAGCAGCCATCAGGGGCCAGAGCAGTACTTC.

The chain employs TRBV19 and TRBJ1-5; 8 nucleotides align to TRBD1. Germline lookup yields CDR1 LNHDA and CDR2 SQIVND (reference sequence). The CDR3 loop spans 16 amino acids. The J segment lost 4 bases and the V segment lost 3 bases, leaving 8 bases of the junction unmatched. The CDR3 here is CASSIRGPSLNQPQHF. Written as DNA, the CDR3 is TGTGCCAGTAGTATCAGGGGGCCATCCTTAAATCAGCCCCAGCATTTT.

This chain links TRBV11-3 with TRBJ1-1, with TRBD1 as a possible D gene (5 bases). The CDR3 sequence is 14 residues long. Deletions cut 5 bases from V and 5 bases from J, with 15 bases between. CDR1 is SGHNT, CDR2 YENEEA, per germline. The CDR3 DNA is TGTGCCAGCAGCCCTACCGAGCAGGGAACTGAAGCTTTCTTT. Protein product: CASSPTEQGTEAFF.

V usage is TRBV4-2 and J usage is TRBJ2-1; D is perhaps TRBD2 (7 bases). Germline CDR1 reads LGHNA; CDR2 reads YNFKEQ. The CDR3 sequence is 16 residues long. V was trimmed by 0 bases and J by 6 bases, leaving 15 bases between them. This CDR3 reads CASSQEGGERRNEQFF. The CDR3 bases are TGTGCCAGCAGCCAAGAAGGGGGGGAGAGGCGCAATGAGCAGTTCTTC.

The chain couples TRBV11-2 to TRBJ2-1; unclear D gene. This CDR3 has 14 amino acids. The germline gives CDR1 SGHAT, CDR2 FQNNGV. Trimming pared 1 base from V and 5 bases from J, leaving 9 bases between. CDR3 sequence reads: CASSLVFRDNEQFF. The CDR3 region has the DNA TGTGCCAGCAGCTTAGTTTTCCGGGACAATGAGCAGTTCTTC.

This clone showed up just a few times. V is TRBV19 and J is TRBJ2-5; D ambiguous. Germline V lookup: CDR1 LNHDA, CDR2 SQIVND (reference sequence). The CDR3 covers 11 residues. V was pared by 5 bases and J by 5 bases, with 6 bases between. The CDR3 DNA sequence: TGTGCCAGTAGTGCTATGGAGACCCAGTACTTC. This translates into CASSAMETQYF.

This chain links TRBV5-4 with TRBJ2-3; D perhaps matches TRBD2 (5 bases). The CDR3 has 14 amino acids. Germline CDR1 and CDR2: SGHNT and YYREEE (reference sequence). Trimming left V 0 bases short and J 2 bases short, with 7 bases between. CDR3 sequence: CASSLEGVTDTQYF. The DNA of the CDR3 is TGTGCCAGCAGCTTGGAGGGAGTCACAGATACGCAGTATTTT. The full variable domain, rest sourced from reference TRBV5-4 and TRBJ2-3, is ETGVTQSPTHLIKTRGQQVTLRCSSQSGHNTVSWYQQALGQGPQFIFQYYREEENGRGNFPPRFSGLQFPNYSSELNVNALELDDSALYLCASSLEGVTDTQYFGPGTRLTVL.

This rearrangement joins TRBV19 to TRBJ1-1; a weak D match, TRBD1 (6 bases). The CDR3 is 14 residues long. Trimming left V 10 bases short and J 0 bases short, with 15 bases between. Germline-derived CDR1 and CDR2 are LNHDA and SQIVND (reference sequence). The CDR3 reads CATCPGHMNTEAFF. The CDR3 DNA follows: TGTGCCACTTGTCCGGGACACATGAACACTGAAGCTTTCTTT.

This rearrangement joins TRBV6-1 to TRBJ1-1; tentative D call: TRBD1 (5 bases). Germline CDR1 reads MNHNS; CDR2 reads SASEGT. The CDR3 consists of 14 residues. Trimming removed 3 bases from V and 0 bases from J, with 8 bases in between. The CDR3 DNA is TGTGCCAGCAGTGAGGGACTGCTGAACACTGAAGCTTTCTTT. As protein: CASSEGLLNTEAFF.

In this sample, this clone turned up once. The genes are TRBV6-2 or TRBV6-3 and TRBJ1-2; D is possibly TRBD1 (5 bases). This CDR3 comprises 15 residues. Trimming removed 0 bases at V and 4 bases at J, with 12 bases between. Germline CDR1 is MNHEY and CDR2 is SVGEGT. CDR3 in amino acids: CASSYSMSGSYGYTF. CDR3 DNA: TGTGCCAGCAGTTACTCGATGTCAGGGTCCTATGGCTACACCTTC.

The chain is built from TRBV6-5 and TRBJ1-1; D uncertain. CDR1 MNHEY and CDR2 SVGAGI come from the germline V gene. CDR3 length: 11 amino acids. V lost 2 bases to trimming and J lost 6 bases, with 4 bases between them. The CDR3 here is CASSYRAEAFF. In DNA form, the CDR3 reads TGTGCCAGCAGTTACCGGGCTGAAGCTTTCTTT.

The J gene is TRBJ1-2, the V gene TRBV4-2; weak D call: TRBD1 (6 bases). This CDR3 contains 14 residues. CDR1 LGHNA and CDR2 YNFKEQ come from the germline V gene. Trimming left V 1 base short and J 4 bases short, with 10 bases between. Written as DNA, the CDR3 is TGTGCCAGCAGCCAAGTTACACAGGGCTATGGCTACACCTTC. It codes for CASSQVTQGYGYTF.

This clone appeared once. This chain joins TRBV6-6 and TRBJ2-5; TRBD1 agrees at 7 bases. The trim removed 6 bases at V and 5 bases at J, leaving 3 bases unmatched. In germline, CDR1 is MNHNY, CDR2 SVGAGI (reference sequence). The CDR3 extends over 12 amino acids. Here the CDR3 DNA reads TGTGCCAGCAGCGACAGGGTTGAGACCCAGTACTTC. This gives the protein CASSDRVETQYF.

The genes are TRBV6-2 or TRBV6-3 and TRBJ2-2; 10 bases are shared with TRBD1. There are 15 residues in the CDR3. Germline V CDR1 and CDR2: MNHEY, SVGEGT. Germline trimming cut 3 bases from V and 4 bases from J; bases unmatched to any gene: 2. CDR3 sequence: CASSYWTGGTGELFF. CDR3 sequence (DNA): TGTGCCAGCAGTTATTGGACAGGGGGCACCGGGGAGCTGTTTTTT.

This chain connects TRBV7-9 to TRBJ1-5; weak D call: TRBD1 (5 bases). V was pared by 1 base and J by 4 bases, with 14 bases between. CDR1 is SEHNR, CDR2 FQNEAQ, per germline (reference sequence). This CDR3 contains 16 residues. The CDR3 region is CASSLVGEGKNQPQHF. The CDR3 DNA reads as TGTGCCAGCAGCTTAGTGGGGGAGGGAAAGAATCAGCCCCAGCATTTT.

V gene TRBV5-7 combines with J gene TRBJ1-5; the D gene is possibly TRBD1 (6 bases). TRBV5-7 carries the ORF label, with uncertain function. Trimming pared 4 bases from V and 4 bases from J, leaving 18 bases between. The CDR3 covers 16 residues. The CDR3 here is CASSPQGGGGNQPQHF. The CDR3, as DNA: TGTGCCAGCAGCCCTCAAGGGGGGGGAGGTAATCAGCCCCAGCATTTT.

The chain employs TRBV11-2 and TRBJ1-2; 9 bases line up with TRBD1. The CDR3 length is 13 residues. The germline V gene encodes CDR1 SGHAT and CDR2 FQNNGV. With V trimmed by 3 bases and J by 6 bases, 2 bases remained unmatched. Written as DNA, the CDR3 is TGTGCCAGCAGCTTGGGGACAGGGCATGGCTACACCTTC. Translating gives CASSLGTGHGYTF.

V gene TRBV10-1 combines with J gene TRBJ1-1; D unclear. This CDR3 comprises 12 residues. With 4 bases removed from V and 2 bases from J, the gap between germline ends came to 5 bases. CDR1 WNHNN and CDR2 SYGVQD come from the germline V gene (reference sequence). CDR3 coding DNA: TGCGCCAGCAGTGCGGTTAACACTGAAGCTTTCTTT. Its protein is CASSAVNTEAFF.

The CDR3 sequence is CASSIATSRGQFF. For the CDR3, the DNA is TGTGCCAGTAGTATAGCGACTAGCAGGGGGCAGTTCTTC. V usage is TRBV19 and J usage is TRBJ2-1; possible D gene TRBD2, 7 bases. V gave up 1 base and J gave up 12 bases, with 13 bases separating them. The V gene's germline CDR1 is LNHDA and CDR2 SQIVND (reference sequence). The CDR3 is 13 residues long.